This T cell receptor (beta chain) is from a study of T cells in Graves' hyperthyroidism and ophthalmopathy. This clonotype was picked up many times. Amplified TCR beta CDR3 regions came from RNA transcripts. The HTBI primer set drove a first-round RT-PCR of the TCR CDR3. TCRdb re-called the multiplex PCR reads through MiXCR, storing one row per CDR3 protein. The profile shows around 660,000 distinct CDR3 sequences, about 45% of them singletons. CDR1 and CDR2 from the germline V gene are DFQATT and SNEGSKA (reference sequence). The CDR3 extends over 12 amino acids. Trimming removed 3 bases at V and 6 bases at J, with 9 bases between.

The TCR sequence derives from an adult man with Graves' disease, either hyperthyroidism or ophthalmopathy (not recorded which). The sequencing sample was made of peripheral blood or thyroid tissue (not recorded which). The chain employs TRBV20-1 and TRBJ1-5; D is perhaps TRBD1 (5 bases). The CDR3 protein is CSARRGGQPQHF. As DNA, the CDR3 is TGCAGTGCTAGGAGGGGAGGTCAGCCCCAGCATTTT.